This T cell receptor beta chain was sequenced in a study of molecular identifiers for immune sequencing clone quantification (dated by TCRdb to 2017 to 2018). With respect to the entire study: For a replicate experiment, the RNA from either 20,000 or 100,000 naive CD8 T cells was divided into five aliquots, and four of those aliquots went on to sequencing. CD8 T cells were used in a methods study to benchmark molecular-identifier clustering-based TCR repertoire sequencing (MIDCIRS) and TCR RNA copy counting. Overall study results and their limits: Identical TCR molecules sharing a barcode could cause highly expanded clone sizes to be underestimated. Spiked-in Jurkat TCR RNA equivalent to a single cell was reported to be detectable even among 850,000 to 1,000,000 naive CD8 T cells. Without barcode sub-clustering, chimeric consensus sequences inflated TCR diversity; chimeras reached as high as 47%. Modeling gave about 3.2 recovered TCR RNA copies per cell versus roughly 10 by digital PCR, implying about 30% capture efficiency. In CMV-specific effector cells, over 97% of molecules were held by clones above 20 RNA copies, whereas under 1% of molecules were held by such clones in naive cells. Spiked-in Jurkat TCR RNA (10 copies' worth), which is not part of the donor repertoire, was contained in the naive libraries.

This clonotype showed up many times. The specificity of this receptor is unknown. Nothing much larger sits one base from this clone, and base qualities are not available. CDR1 and CDR2, looked up from the germline V gene (reference sequence), are LGHDT and YNNKEL. V loses 2 bases of germline sequence and J loses 9 bases, and the interval between the two ends is 8 bases. The CDR3 sequence holds 12 residues, the cysteine and phenylalanine included. Only the CDR3 DNA stays, 36 bases, in frame from base 1. Libraries were made using PCR. The sequencing machine was an Illumina HiSeq 4000. Bulk TCR libraries were generated as previously described, with the TCR primers listed in Table S5 used. Total RNA was purified with the Qiagen AllPrep DNA/RNA kit. Reads from multiple sequencing runs of the same library were pooled before analysis. The authors' pipeline ran thus. Reads were retained only if an exact TCR constant sequence was present, and the retained reads were trimmed to 150 nt and grouped according to their 12-nt molecular barcodes. Reads within each barcode group were sub-clustered using a 15% Levenshtein threshold, and quality-weighted consensus sequences were constructed for each RNA molecule. Non-functional sequences were removed, as were lower-count sequences one edit away from another. On the basis of fitting two negative binomial distributions, barcode sub-clusters with fewer than 20% of the maximum read count were discarded. TCRdb itself trimmed the public reads at Q25 with fastp, ran MiXCR and retained productive beta chains. Rows are combined by CDR3 protein, so each entry shows the most common genes and DNA. The V and J calls and clone size are TCRdb's, not the authors'. For this sample there are some 88,000 distinct CDR3 sequences; roughly 23% appear just once. 0.85% to 1.2% of the sample is in the top ten clones.

Libraries of naive CD8 T cells were generated from roughly 20,000 to 1,000,000 sorted cells, with 10%, 30% or 50% of the purified RNA used. Naive CD8 T cells, defined as CD8+CD4-CCR7+CD45RA+, were FACS-sorted into RLT Plus buffer on a BD FACSAria II. To test detection sensitivity, Jurkat RNA equivalent to over 8 TCR copies was spiked into samples of about 20,000-1,100,000 naive CD8 T cells. Enrichment of CD8 T cells was performed with RosetteSep CD8+ T Cell Enrichment Cocktail and Ficoll-Paque, after which ACK red cell lysis was carried out. The receptor chain draws on TRBV3-1 and TRBJ2-1, with TRBD2 tentatively as D gene (6 bases match). The receptor was isolated from a human donor in good health. Some libraries in this study had Jurkat cell RNA spiked in. Input material: naive CD8+ T cells from blood, with Jurkat cell RNA spiked in. In the paper's terms, the cell subset or site label means: FACS-sorted CD8+CD4-CCR7+CD45RA+ naive T cells. At the DNA level, the sequence is TGTGCCAGCAGCCAATATAGCGGTGAGCAGTTCTTC. Its protein reads: CASSQYSGEQFF.